This T cell receptor beta chain was recorded in a study of blood T cell repertoires in COVID-19. In the study overall: Samples of COVID-19 (acute and convalescent) were obtained from the United States, Italy and Spain. Sample material is recorded as cDNA or gDNA derived from T cells, B-cell-depleted T cells, or PBMCs.

Data came from immunoSEQ multiplex PCR; TCRdb stores just in-frame clones and leaves some out. The sample records approximately 88,000 clones, around 87% being singletons. The V gene's germline CDR1 is LNHNV and CDR2 YYDKDF (reference sequence). Deletions cut 6 bases from V and 0 bases from J, with 10 bases between. CDR3 length: 14 amino acids. J is TRBJ2-3 and V is TRBV15; D is possibly TRBD1 (5 bases). Sequencing input: peripheral blood. The sequence was obtained from a male donor with acute or convalescent COVID-19. CDR3 in DNA: TGTGCCACCAGTATGACAGCCAGCACAGATACGCAGTATTTT. It codes for CATSMTASTDTQYF.